A selection of T cell receptor beta chains follows, all from one sample in a study of T cell responses to AZD1222 COVID-19 vaccine. Repertoires were generated with immunoSEQ multiplex PCR, while TCRdb's copy carries only in-frame clones and drops some. This table has tens of thousands of clones, around four fifths appearing once. This specimen consisted of peripheral blood, obtained on day 0 of AZD1222 vaccination. Every receptor here comes from an adult in good health. The CDR3 runs from the conserved cysteine through the conserved F or W. A D gene is named only where the DNA matches it firmly. Size values are once, few and many counts, or a class for expanded clones, and some rows have none.

TRBD1	TRBV28	NA	TRBJ1-5	CASRQGSQPQHF	TGTGCCAGCAGACAGGGGAGTCAGCCCCAGCATTTT
NA	TRBV10-1	NA	TRBJ2-7	CASSETSYEQYF	TGCGCCAGCAGTGAGACCAGCTACGAGCAGTACTTC
NA	TRBV6-5	NA	TRBJ1-6	CASPERKYNSPLHF	TGTGCCAGCCCGGAGAGGAAATATAATTCACCCCTCCACTTT
NA	TRBV5-8	NA	TRBJ1-1	CASSGDGNTEAFF	TGTGCCAGCAGCGGGGACGGGAACACTGAAGCTTTCTTT
TRBD2	TRBV7-2	NA	TRBJ2-5	CASSPRSGGLQETQYF	TGTGCCAGCAGCCCACGTAGCGGGGGCCTTCAAGAGACCCAGTACTTC
NA	TRBV3-1/TRBV3-2	NA	TRBJ2-1	CASSPQGGAGTIWNEQFF	TGTGCCAGCAGCCCCCAGGGGGGGGCCGGTACAATATGGAATGAGCAGTTCTTC
NA	TRBV12-5	NA	TRBJ1-5	CASGLGGGAPQHF	TGTGCTAGTGGTTTGGGGGGGGGCGCGCCCCAGCATTTT
NA	TRBV11-2	NA	TRBJ1-1	CASSLLRGGTEAFF	TGTGCCAGCAGCCTCTTACGTGGGGGCACTGAAGCTTTCTTT
NA	TRBV6-1	NA	TRBJ1-6	CASSETGNNSPLHF	TGTGCCAGCAGTGAAACAGGGAACAATTCACCCCTCCACTTT
NA	TRBV11-2	NA	TRBJ2-1	CASSSSTLAYNEQFF	TGTGCCAGCAGCTCAAGTACGCTTGCCTACAATGAGCAGTTCTTC
NA	TRBV7-9	NA	TRBJ2-7	CASSLATEGYEQYF	TGTGCCAGCAGCTTAGCCACCGAAGGCTACGAGCAGTACTTC
NA	TRBV19	NA	TRBJ1-1	CASSMLNTEAFF	TGTGCCAGTAGTATGCTGAACACTGAAGCTTTCTTT
NA	TRBV6-5	once	TRBJ1-2	CASSYSRSYGYTF	TGTGCCAGCAGTTACTCGAGATCGTATGGCTACACCTTC
TRBD1	TRBV30	few	TRBJ1-6	CAWTHPRGRASPLHF	TGTGCCTGGACCCATCCGAGGGGGCGCGCTTCACCCCTCCACTTT
NA	TRBV19	NA	TRBJ2-7	CASSTGPTNTYEQYF	TGTGCCAGTAGTACGGGACCAACTAATACCTACGAGCAGTACTTC
NA	TRBV5-1	NA	TRBJ1-4	CASSPVRGNEKLFF	TGCGCCAGCAGCCCTGTCAGGGGTAATGAAAAACTGTTTTTT
NA	TRBV9	NA	TRBJ1-2	CASSVDHNYGYTF	TGTGCCAGCAGCGTCGACCACAACTATGGCTACACCTTC
NA	TRBV11-3	NA	TRBJ2-3	CASSQGGALSDTQYF	TGTGCCAGCAGTCAGGGGGGGGCCCTGTCAGATACGCAGTATTTT
NA	TRBV27	NA	TRBJ1-1	CASRGANTEAFF	TGTGCCAGCAGGGGAGCTAACACTGAAGCTTTCTTT
TRBD1	TRBV9	NA	TRBJ2-3	CASSARTGATDTQYF	TGTGCCAGCAGCGCCAGGACAGGTGCGACAGATACGCAGTATTTT
TRBD2	TRBV10-3	NA	TRBJ2-3	CAISVGSGETDTQYF	TGTGCCATCAGTGTTGGTAGCGGGGAAACAGATACGCAGTATTTT
NA	TRBV28	NA	TRBJ1-2	CASWSTLGYTF	TGTGCCAGCTGGTCGACTCTTGGCTACACCTTC
TRBD1	TRBV10-3	NA	TRBJ2-7	CAISEAGQGRYEQYF	TGTGCCATCAGTGAGGCGGGACAGGGCCGCTACGAGCAGTACTTC
NA	TRBV30	NA	TRBJ2-5	CAWSVPRLDETQYF	TGTGCCTGGAGTGTACCCAGGCTTGATGAGACCCAGTACTTC